In this sample, the clone carrying this TCR beta chain turned up many times. Ahead of thyroid surgery, no patient had received treatment of any kind. TCRdb ran MiXCR on the PCR reads. This table has tens of thousands of clones, approximately 16% appearing once. This entry comes from a study of metastatic and nonmetastatic thyroid tumors. Trimming left V 4 bases short and J 1 base short, with 9 bases between. Germline V CDR1 and CDR2: SGHRS, YFSETQ. CDR3 length equals 15 residues. The V and J genes are TRBV5-1 and TRBJ2-6; tentative D call: TRBD1 (5 bases). The material sequenced was tumor tissue. The clonotype was recovered from a female donor with papillary thyroid cancer or a benign thyroid nodule (not recorded which). Some clones in this sample may be carry-over from other donors' samples. CDR3 nucleotides: TGCGCCAGCAGCCCGGACACGTCTGGGGCCAACGTCCTGACTTTC. Translating it yields CASSPDTSGANVLTF.